Listed below are T cell receptor beta chains from one sample, sequenced in a study of tumor and adjacent non-tumor tissue in lung cancer. TCRdb passed the multiplex PCR reads through MiXCR, listing each CDR3 protein once. The data contain about 110,000 distinct CDR3 sequences, over 75% of them seen just once; the ten biggest clones take up under 25%. The sample was lung tumor tissue. These receptors came from a man aged 70-80 years with non-small cell lung cancer. Both conserved end residues are part of each CDR3. The order of the fields is clone size, J gene, D gene, V gene, CDR3 length, CDR3 protein, CDR3 DNA. A D gene is named only where the DNA matches it firmly. Some rows have no size entry. The others give once, few or many, or a class for an expanded clone.

size: -
J: TRBJ1-2
D: -
V: TRBV6-5
length: 12
CDR3: CATSRPAGGYIF
DNA: TGTGCCACCAGTAGACCCGCGGGGGGCTACATCTTC

size: -
J: TRBJ2-7
D: -
V: TRBV12-3/TRBV12-4
length: 13
CDR3: CAITLGSTYEQYF
DNA: TGTGCCATCACTTTGGGCAGCACCTACGAGCAGTACTTC

size: -
J: TRBJ1-2
D: -
V: TRBV29-1
length: 16
CDR3: CSTLPYLGPDNYGYIF
DNA: TGCAGCACTCTCCCCTACCTGGGACCTGATAACTATGGCTACATCTTC

size: -
J: TRBJ1-2
D: TRBD1
V: TRBV12-3/TRBV12-4
length: 13
CDR3: CATRRQGDHGYTF
DNA: TGTGCCACCAGGAGACAGGGGGACCATGGCTACACCTTC

size: -
J: TRBJ1-2
D: -
V: TRBV4-1
length: 16
CDR3: CANSQYEGGDLNGYNF
DNA: TGCGCCAACAGCCAGTACGAGGGGGGGGATTTGAATGGCTACAACTTC

size: many
J: TRBJ1-4
D: -
V: TRBV6-5
length: 14
CDR3: CASSHNPNGEKLFF
DNA: TGTGCCAGCAGTCACAACCCCAATGGGGAAAAACTGTTTTTT

size: many
J: TRBJ2-7
D: -
V: TRBV5-1
length: 13
CDR3: CASSLASYYEQYF
DNA: TGCGCCAGCAGCTTGGCCAGTTACTACGAGCAGTACTTC

size: -
J: TRBJ2-1
D: TRBD1
V: TRBV5-4
length: 17
CDR3: CASSFKGDREFPDEQFF
DNA: TGTGCTAGCAGCTTTAAGGGGGACAGGGAGTTCCCCGACGAGCAGTTCTTC

size: -
J: TRBJ1-5
D: -
V: TRBV6-6
length: 14
CDR3: CANSYGVRAQPQHF
DNA: TGTGCCAACAGTTACGGGGTGAGGGCTCAGCCCCAGCATTTT

size: -
J: TRBJ1-1
D: -
V: TRBV12-3/TRBV12-4
length: 17
CDR3: CASSFAGLSLVGTVAFF
DNA: TGTGCCAGCAGTTTCGCGGGTCTGTCTCTGGTCGGAACTGTAGCTTTCTTT

size: -
J: TRBJ2-5
D: TRBD2
V: TRBV12-3/TRBV12-4
length: 15
CDR3: CVSSGLAGVVETQHF
DNA: TGTGTCAGCAGCGGGCTGGCGGGAGTGGTGGAGACCCAGCACTTC

size: -
J: TRBJ2-5
D: -
V: TRBV10-2
length: 16
CDR3: CGAQGGATRGGETQYF
DNA: TGCGGCGCCCAGGGAGGTGCAACGAGGGGTGGGGAGACCCAGTATTTC

size: medium-sized
J: TRBJ1-3
D: -
V: TRBV11-2
length: 16
CDR3: CASSLDEGFSGNTIYF
DNA: TGTGCCAGCAGCTTAGACGAGGGGTTTTCTGGAAACACCATATATTTT

size: -
J: TRBJ2-5
D: TRBD1
V: TRBV28
length: 14
CDR3: CASTDRGATETQYF
DNA: TGTGCTAGCACGGACAGGGGGGCAACAGAGACCCAGTACTTC

size: -
J: TRBJ2-7
D: -
V: TRBV29-1
length: 12
CDR3: CSVVTTSYEQCF
DNA: TGCAGCGTTGTTACTACATCCTACGAGCAGTGCTTC

size: once
J: TRBJ1-4
D: -
V: TRBV5-4
length: 15
CDR3: CASSAGTFTNEKMLF
DNA: TGTGCCAGCAGCGCCGGGACATTCACTAATGAAAAAATGCTTTTT

size: once
J: TRBJ1-1
D: -
V: TRBV29-1
length: 12
CDR3: CSVVTGRPEGFF
DNA: TGCAGCGTTGTGACGGGGAGGCCTGAAGGTTTCTTT

size: -
J: TRBJ2-1
D: TRBD2
V: TRBV29-1
length: 15
CDR3: CSVESPSGRAIEQFF
DNA: TGCAGCGTTGAGTCCCCTAGCGGGAGGGCCATTGAGCAGTTCTTC

size: -
J: TRBJ1-2
D: -
V: TRBV4-2
length: 18
CDR3: CASSQEIGVAGHFYDYTF
DNA: TGTGCCAGCAGCCAAGAGATCGGAGTCGCGGGACACTTTTATGACTACACCTTC

size: -
J: TRBJ2-1
D: -
V: TRBV6-1
length: 16
CDR3: CTSTLRWDTGSNELFF
DNA: TGTACCAGCACCCTAAGGTGGGACACAGGGTCCAATGAGCTGTTCTTC

size: few
J: TRBJ1-5
D: -
V: TRBV7-6
length: 14
CDR3: CASSHGGPGRPQHF
DNA: TGTGCCAGCAGCCATGGGGGTCCAGGTCGGCCCCAGCATTTT

size: -
J: TRBJ2-7
D: -
V: TRBV10-3
length: 14
CDR3: CACTTGTGPYEHYF
DNA: TGTGCCTGCACAACCGGAACAGGCCCCTACGAGCACTACTTC

size: -
J: TRBJ1-1
D: TRBD1
V: TRBV6-5
length: 15
CDR3: CVSRSGTGLATEAFF
DNA: TGTGTCAGCAGGAGCGGGACAGGGTTGGCCACTGAAGCTTTCTTT

size: -
J: TRBJ2-3
D: -
V: TRBV20-1
length: 18
CDR3: CSASDRGASRSSTDTQYF
DNA: TGCAGTGCTAGTGATCGGGGGGCCTCAAGATCTTCCACAGATACGCAGTATTTT

size: -
J: TRBJ2-6
D: -
V: TRBV29-1
length: 18
CDR3: CSVSDRDMVSSGANVLTF
DNA: TGCAGCGTTTCCGACCGGGACATGGTTTCCTCTGGGGCCAACGTACTGACTTTC

size: -
J: TRBJ2-1
D: -
V: TRBV29-1
length: 15
CDR3: CSVEGSHNSYNRQFF
DNA: TGCAGCGTTGAGGGTAGTCACAACTCCTACAATAGGCAGTTCTTC

size: -
J: TRBJ2-7
D: -
V: TRBV13
length: 17
CDR3: CASSTHPRRDASYEQYF
DNA: TGTGCCAGCAGCACCCATCCCCGCAGGGACGCCTCCTACGAGCAGTACTTC

size: -
J: TRBJ2-3
D: -
V: TRBV6-5
length: 17
CDR3: CASSCSWGSGSTDTQYF
DNA: -

size: -
J: TRBJ2-7
D: -
V: TRBV20-1
length: 11
CDR3: CNPSTVSEQYF
DNA: TGCAATCCTAGTACAGTCTCCGAGCAGTACTTC

size: many
J: TRBJ2-7
D: TRBD2
V: TRBV5-1
length: 13
CDR3: CASSLSGTYEQYF
DNA: TGCGCCAGCAGCTTAAGCGGGACGTACGAGCAGTACTTC

size: -
J: TRBJ1-1
D: -
V: TRBV10-1
length: 14
CDR3: CATSNSGMNTEAFF
DNA: TGCGCCACCAGTAACTCGGGAATGAACACTGAAGCTTTCTTT